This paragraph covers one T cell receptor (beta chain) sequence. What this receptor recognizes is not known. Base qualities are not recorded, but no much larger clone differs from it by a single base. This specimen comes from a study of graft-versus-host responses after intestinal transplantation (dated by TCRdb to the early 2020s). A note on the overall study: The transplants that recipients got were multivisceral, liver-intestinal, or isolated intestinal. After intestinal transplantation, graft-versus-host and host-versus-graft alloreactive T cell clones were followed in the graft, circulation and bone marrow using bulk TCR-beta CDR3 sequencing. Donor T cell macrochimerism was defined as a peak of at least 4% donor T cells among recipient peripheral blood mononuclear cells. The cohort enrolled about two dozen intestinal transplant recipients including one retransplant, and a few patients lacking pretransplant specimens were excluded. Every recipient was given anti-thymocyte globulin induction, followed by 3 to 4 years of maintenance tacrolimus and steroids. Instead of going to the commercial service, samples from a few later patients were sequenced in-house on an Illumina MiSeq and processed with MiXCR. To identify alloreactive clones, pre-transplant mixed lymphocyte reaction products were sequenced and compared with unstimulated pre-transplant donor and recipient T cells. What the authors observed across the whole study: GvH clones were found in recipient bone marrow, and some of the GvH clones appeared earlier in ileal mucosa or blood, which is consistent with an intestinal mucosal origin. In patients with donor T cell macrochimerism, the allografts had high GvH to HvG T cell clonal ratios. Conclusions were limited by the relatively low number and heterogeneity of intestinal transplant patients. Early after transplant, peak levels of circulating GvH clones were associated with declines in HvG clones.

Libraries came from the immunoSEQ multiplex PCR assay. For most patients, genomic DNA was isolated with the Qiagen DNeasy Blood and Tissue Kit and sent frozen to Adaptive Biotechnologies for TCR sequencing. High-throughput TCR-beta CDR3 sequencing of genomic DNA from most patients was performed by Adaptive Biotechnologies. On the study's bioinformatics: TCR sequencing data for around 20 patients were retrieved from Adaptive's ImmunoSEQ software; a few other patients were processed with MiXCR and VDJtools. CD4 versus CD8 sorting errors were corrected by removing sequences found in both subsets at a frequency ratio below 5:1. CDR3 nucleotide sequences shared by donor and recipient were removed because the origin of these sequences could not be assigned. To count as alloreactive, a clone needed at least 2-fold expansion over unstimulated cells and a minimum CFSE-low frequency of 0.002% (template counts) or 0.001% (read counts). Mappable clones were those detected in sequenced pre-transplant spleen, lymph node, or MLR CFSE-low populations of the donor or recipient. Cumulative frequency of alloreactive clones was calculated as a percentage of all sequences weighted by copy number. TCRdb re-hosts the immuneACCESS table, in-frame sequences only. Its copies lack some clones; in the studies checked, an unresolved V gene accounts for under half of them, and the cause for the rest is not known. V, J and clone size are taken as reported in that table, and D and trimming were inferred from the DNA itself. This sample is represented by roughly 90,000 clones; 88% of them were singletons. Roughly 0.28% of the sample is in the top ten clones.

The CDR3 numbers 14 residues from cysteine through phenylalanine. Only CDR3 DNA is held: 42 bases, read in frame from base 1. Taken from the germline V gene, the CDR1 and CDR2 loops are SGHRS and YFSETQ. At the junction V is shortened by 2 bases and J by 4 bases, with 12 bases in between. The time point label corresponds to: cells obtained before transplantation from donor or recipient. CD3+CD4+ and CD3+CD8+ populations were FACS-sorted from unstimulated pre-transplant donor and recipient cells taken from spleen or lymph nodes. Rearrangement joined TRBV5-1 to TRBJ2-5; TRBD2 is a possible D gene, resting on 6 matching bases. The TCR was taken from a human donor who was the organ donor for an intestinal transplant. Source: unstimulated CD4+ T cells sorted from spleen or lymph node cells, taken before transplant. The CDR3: CASSFGAGGETQYF. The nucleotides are TGCGCCAGCAGCTTTGGAGCCGGGGGAGAGACCCAGTACTTC. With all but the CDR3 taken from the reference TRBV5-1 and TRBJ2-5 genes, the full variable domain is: KAGVTQTPRYLIKTRGQQVTLSCSPISGHRSVSWYQQTPGQGLQFLFEYFSETQRNKGNFPGRFSGRQFSNSRSEMNVSTLELGDSALYLCASSFGAGGETQYFGPGTRLLVL.